A single sample is the source of the 24 T cell receptor beta chains below, sequenced in a study of control samples from healthy donors and cancer patients. Sequencing was performed with immunoSEQ multiplex PCR; in TCRdb, only in-frame clones are kept and a portion is missing. The data hold roughly 130,000 clones, with approximately 94% observed a single time. The sequencing sample was made of blood. The receptors originated from a man aged 25 to 40 in good health.

The gene calls are TRBV19 and TRBJ1-5; D is unclear. Germline values: CDR1 LNHDA, CDR2 SQIVND (reference sequence). This CDR3 has 12 residues. The germline V and J ends were trimmed by 2 bases and 6 bases, with 5 bases remaining between them. This CDR3 reads CASSIMGQPQHF. The CDR3 DNA follows: TGTGCCAGTAGTATAATGGGTCAGCCCCAGCATTTT.

The V and J genes are TRBV6-2 or TRBV6-3 and TRBJ2-1; 7 nucleotides match TRBD2. Trimming took 2 bases from V and 7 from J; bases not matched to a gene: 8. CDR3 size: 15 residues. From germline, CDR1 is MNHEY and CDR2 SVGEGT. This chain's CDR3 is CASSYGGGPRNEQFF. The CDR3 nucleotides are TGTGCCAGCAGTTACGGGGGGGGACCCCGGAATGAGCAGTTCTTC.

The gene calls are TRBV7-3 and TRBJ2-3, with D hard to call. V lost 0 bases and J 6 bases, leaving 4 bases between the germline ends. This CDR3 comprises 12 residues. Germline CDR1 SGHTA, CDR2 FQGTGA. The CDR3 region has the DNA TGTGCCAGCAGCTTAACGTCTGATACGCAGTATTTT. Translating gives CASSLTSDTQYF.

On this clone itself: The germline gene is not matched at one end of the junction; a read error may be the cause. The V gene is TRBV4-3, the J gene TRBJ1-2, with D possibly being TRBD1 (5 bases). The V gene's germline CDR1 is LGHNA and CDR2 YSLEER. The CDR3 spans 13 residues. CDR3 bases: TGCGCCAGCAGCCCCGGGAGGGACTATGGTTACACCTTC. Residues: CASSPGRDYGYTF.

V gene TRBV19 combines with J gene TRBJ1-1, with 8 bases lining up with TRBD1. The germline V gene encodes CDR1 LNHDA and CDR2 SQIVND (reference sequence). The CDR3 contains 17 residues. Losses at the gene ends were 4 bases for V and 4 bases for J; bases not matched to a gene: 14. Here the CDR3 reads CASSKGRQGAHGTEAFF. The CDR3 DNA follows: TGTGCCAGTAGTAAAGGCCGGCAGGGGGCGCATGGCACTGAAGCTTTCTTT.

The J gene is TRBJ2-3, the V gene TRBV19; 7 bases line up with TRBD1. J lost 4 bases, V lost 1 base, and 8 bases had no gene match. CDR3 length: 16 residues. Germline V gives CDR1 LNHDA, CDR2 SQIVND (reference sequence). CDR3 region: CASSIVEGAGADTQYF. CDR3 DNA: TGTGCCAGTAGTATAGTAGAGGGGGCTGGGGCAGATACGCAGTATTTT.

This clone was seen a single time. The chain combines TRBV12-5 with TRBJ1-4; no clear D. This CDR3 contains 14 residues. V lost 1 base and J 4 bases, leaving 7 bases between the germline ends. Germline CDR1 and CDR2: LGHNT and FRNRAP. DNA for the CDR3: TGTGCTAGTGGTTTGGCCACTTTTAATGAAAAACTGTTTTTT. This encodes CASGLATFNEKLFF.

The genes are TRBV4-3 and TRBJ2-2; 7 nucleotides agree with TRBD1. This CDR3 region has 17 residues. CDR1 is LGHNA, CDR2 YSLEER, per germline. The J segment lost 4 bases and the V segment lost 2 bases, leaving 10 bases of the junction unmatched. The CDR3 DNA reads TGCGCCAGCAGCCAAAAACCAAAGGGGGCAGGCACCGGGGAGCTGTTTTTT. It is translated as CASSQKPKGAGTGELFF.

Only a few counts were recorded for this clone. The chain couples TRBV7-2 to TRBJ1-3; D gene unclear. The germline V gene has CDR1 SGHTA and CDR2 FQGNSA. CDR3 length: 16 residues. The V end lost 1 base, the J end lost 0 bases, and 10 bases lay between the germline ends. CDR3 in amino acids: CASSLDRRASGNTIYF. The CDR3 DNA reads TGTGCCAGCAGCTTAGACAGACGGGCCTCTGGAAACACCATATATTTT.

The V gene is TRBV7-2, the J gene TRBJ2-3; TRBD2 matches at 12 bases. The junction had 6 bases not matched to a gene; V was cut back by 1 base and J by 4 bases. Germline V gene sequence: CDR1 SGHTA, CDR2 FQGNSA. The length of the CDR3 is 17 residues. CDR3 sequence (DNA): TGTGCCAGCAGCTTAGTCCCTAGCGGGGGGGCTGCAGATACGCAGTATTTT. It translates to CASSLVPSGGAADTQYF.

The rearrangement joins TRBV7-9 to TRBJ2-3, with unresolved D. V shed 1 base and J shed 1 base, with 9 bases lying between them. CDR1 SEHNR and CDR2 FQNEAQ come from the germline V gene (reference sequence). This CDR3 region has 15 residues. This CDR3 reads CASSLGQARTDTQYF. Here the CDR3 DNA reads TGTGCCAGCAGCTTAGGGCAGGCCCGCACAGATACGCAGTATTTT. The full variable domain, with the rest looked up from reference TRBV7-9 and TRBJ2-3, is DTGVSQNPRHKITKRGQNVTFRCDPISEHNRLYWYRQTLGQGPEFLTYFQNEAQLEKSRLLSDRFSAERPKGSFSTLEIQRTEQGDSAMYLCASSLGQARTDTQYFGPGTRLTVL.

V usage is TRBV7-3 and J usage is TRBJ1-4; possibly TRBD1 for D (6 bases). The CDR3 extends over 16 amino acids. Trimming stripped 8 bases from V and 0 bases from J, with 16 bases between. The V gene's germline CDR1 is SGHTA and CDR2 FQGTGA. The CDR3 here is CASVTHRVPTNEKLFF. The CDR3 region has the DNA TGTGCCAGCGTTACTCACAGGGTTCCAACTAATGAAAAACTGTTTTTT.

The chain links TRBV11-2 to TRBJ1-5; a possible D gene is TRBD1 (5 bases). CDR3 length equals 16 residues. The germline gives CDR1 SGHAT, CDR2 FQNNGV. Trimming stripped 1 base from V and 3 bases from J, with 13 bases between. CDR3 nucleotides: TGTGCCAGCAGCTTAGGGTGGGGACGTTACAATCAGCCCCAGCATTTT. This gives the protein CASSLGWGRYNQPQHF.

The chain has TRBV2 and TRBJ1-5; maybe TRBD1 (6 bases). The CDR3 is 15 residues long. From germline, CDR1 is SNHLY and CDR2 FYNNEI. The germline V and J ends were trimmed by 1 base and 3 bases, with 10 bases remaining between them. CDR3 sequence (DNA): TGTGCCAGCAGTGAAGTTACAGGGTCCAATCAGCCCCAGCATTTT. It codes for CASSEVTGSNQPQHF.

This clone appeared once. The rearrangement joins TRBV9 to TRBJ2-7; 9 bases are a match to TRBD1. This CDR3 region has 15 residues. The germline V gene has CDR1 SGDLS and CDR2 YYNGEE. Trimming took 3 bases from V and 6 from J; bases not matched to a gene: 10. The CDR3 spells CASSESGDREGEQYF. The DNA of the CDR3 is TGTGCCAGCAGCGAATCGGGGGACAGGGAAGGCGAGCAGTACTTC.

The rearrangement links TRBV6-5 to TRBJ1-5; 10 bases map to TRBD1. This CDR3 is 15 amino acids long. Germline CDR1 reads MNHEY; CDR2 reads SVGAGI. Germline trimming cut 8 bases from V and 2 bases from J; bases unmatched to any gene: 6. The CDR3 sequence: CASSRDRGGNQPQHF. The CDR3 DNA follows: TGTGCCAGCTCCCGGGACAGGGGCGGCAATCAGCCCCAGCATTTT.

This chain uses TRBV10-3 with TRBJ1-5; D is possibly TRBD1 (5 bases). This CDR3 has 16 amino acids. The V gene's germline CDR1 is ENHRY and CDR2 SYGVKD. V was trimmed by 2 bases and J by 6 bases, leaving 17 bases between them. This CDR3 is CAISEDTPGGSQPQHF. The CDR3, as DNA: TGTGCCATCAGTGAGGATACCCCGGGGGGGAGTCAGCCCCAGCATTTT.

The genes are TRBV5-6 and TRBJ1-1; 11 nucleotides line up with TRBD1. Trimming removed 4 bases from V and 6 bases from J; junction bases left unmatched: 5. Germline V gene data show CDR1 as SGHDT and CDR2 as YYEEEE. This CDR3 comprises 14 residues. For the CDR3, the DNA is TGTGCCAGCAGCCCTGGACAGGGGGCCTCTGAAGCTTTCTTT. This gives the protein CASSPGQGASEAFF.

This chain uses TRBV30 with TRBJ2-4; D not resolved. Per the germline V gene, CDR1 is GTSNPN and CDR2 is SVGIG (reference sequence). CDR3 length equals 16 residues. Trimming removed 2 bases at V and 0 bases at J, with 14 bases between. The CDR3 bases are TGTGCCTGGAGTCAGCTGGGCAGGCGAGCCAAAAACATTCAGTACTTC. Its protein product is CAWSQLGRRAKNIQYF.

About this clone: A read error may produce the germline difference seen at one junction end. This chain uses TRBV6-2 or TRBV6-3 with TRBJ1-1; D may be TRBD1 (5 bases). This CDR3 contains 12 residues. Germline loops: CDR1 MNHEY, CDR2 SVGEGT. The CDR3, as DNA: TGTGCCACCAGTTACGGGGGGACTGAAGCTTTCTTT. It is translated as CATSYGGTEAFF.

This clone has just one count. This rearrangement joins TRBV6-1 to TRBJ2-1; D may correspond to TRBD1 or TRBD2 (5 bases each). Between the trimmed V and J ends, which lost 1 base and 5 bases, there was a span of 18 bases. The CDR3 contains 17 residues. The V gene's germline CDR1 is MNHNS and CDR2 SASEGT. CDR3: CASSEEEAGPGDNEQFF. The CDR3 DNA follows: TGTGCCAGCAGTGAAGAGGAGGCAGGGCCAGGTGACAATGAGCAGTTCTTC.

This sequence joins TRBV19 and TRBJ2-7; D is possibly TRBD1 or TRBD2 (6 bases each). Germline V gene sequence: CDR1 LNHDA, CDR2 SQIVND (reference sequence). Trimming stripped 6 bases from V and 4 bases from J, with 13 bases between. The CDR3 totals 13 residues. CDR3 DNA: TGTGCCAGTAGCTCGGGGGCGTATTACGAGCAGTACTTC. It is translated as CASSSGAYYEQYF.

The gene calls are TRBV27 and TRBJ2-7; a weak D match, TRBD2 (6 bases). Trimming shortened V by 2 bases and J by 1 base, and 9 bases separated the two germline ends. The CDR3 has 14 amino acids. Germline V gives CDR1 MNHEY, CDR2 SMNVEV (reference sequence). CDR3 loop: CASSLGTASYEQYF. For the CDR3, the DNA is TGTGCCAGCAGTTTAGGGACTGCATCCTACGAGCAGTACTTC.

This chain joins TRBV9 and TRBJ2-1; D tentatively fits TRBD1 or TRBD2 (5 bases each). The CDR3 spans 15 residues. Trimming took 0 bases from V and 1 from J, leaving 8 bases between them. Germline-derived CDR1 and CDR2 are SGDLS and YYNGEE. CDR3 nucleotides: TGTGCCAGCAGCGTAGACTGGGGGTCCTACAATGAGCAGTTCTTC. It translates to CASSVDWGSYNEQFF.